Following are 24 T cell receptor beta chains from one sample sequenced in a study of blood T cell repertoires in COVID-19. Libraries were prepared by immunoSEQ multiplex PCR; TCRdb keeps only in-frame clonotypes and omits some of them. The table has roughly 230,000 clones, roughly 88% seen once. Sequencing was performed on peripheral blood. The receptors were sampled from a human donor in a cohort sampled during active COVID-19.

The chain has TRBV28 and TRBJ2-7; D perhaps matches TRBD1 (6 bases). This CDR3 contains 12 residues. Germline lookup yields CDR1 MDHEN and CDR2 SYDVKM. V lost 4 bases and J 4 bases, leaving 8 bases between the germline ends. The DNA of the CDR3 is TGTGCCAGCAGTTCCAGGGGATACGAGCAGTACTTC. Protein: CASSSRGYEQYF.

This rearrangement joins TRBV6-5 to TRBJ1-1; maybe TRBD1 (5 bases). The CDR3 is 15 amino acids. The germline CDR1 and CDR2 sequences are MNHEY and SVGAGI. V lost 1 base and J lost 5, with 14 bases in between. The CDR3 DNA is TGTGCCAGCAGTTACTATCTCCAGGGTCCAACTGAAGCTTTCTTT. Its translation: CASSYYLQGPTEAFF.

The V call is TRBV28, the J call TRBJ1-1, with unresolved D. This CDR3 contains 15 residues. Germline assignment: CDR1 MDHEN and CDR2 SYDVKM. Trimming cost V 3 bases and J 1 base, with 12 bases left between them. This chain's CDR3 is CASSFPIRGNTEAFF. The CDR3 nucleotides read TGTGCCAGCAGTTTCCCCATCCGGGGGAACACTGAAGCTTTCTTT.

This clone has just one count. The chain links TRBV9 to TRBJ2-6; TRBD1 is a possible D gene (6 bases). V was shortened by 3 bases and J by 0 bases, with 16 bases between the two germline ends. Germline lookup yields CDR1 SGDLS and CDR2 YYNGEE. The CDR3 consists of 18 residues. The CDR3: CASSGSSGVGSGANVLTF. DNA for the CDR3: TGTGCCAGCAGCGGGAGCTCAGGGGTTGGCTCTGGGGCCAACGTCCTGACTTTC.

The CDR3 DNA is TGTGCCAGCAGTTACGGGCAGTACTATGGCTACACCTTC. Translating it yields CASSYGQYYGYTF. This chain links TRBV6-6 with TRBJ1-2; D call uncertain. The CDR3 is made up of 13 amino acids. Germline V gene data show CDR1 as MNHNY and CDR2 as SVGAGI (reference sequence). Trimming stripped 2 bases from V and 3 bases from J, with 7 bases between.

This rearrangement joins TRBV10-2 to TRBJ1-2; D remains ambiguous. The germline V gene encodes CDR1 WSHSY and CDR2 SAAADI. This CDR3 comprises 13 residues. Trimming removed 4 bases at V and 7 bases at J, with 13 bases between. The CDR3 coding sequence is TGCGCCAGCAGTGCAGAAATTAGAGGTGGCTACACCTTC. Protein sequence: CASSAEIRGGYTF.

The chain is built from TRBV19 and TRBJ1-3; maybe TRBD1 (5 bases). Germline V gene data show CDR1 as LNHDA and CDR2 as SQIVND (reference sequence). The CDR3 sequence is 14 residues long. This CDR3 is CADSQGCSGNTIYF. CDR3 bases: TGTGCGGATTCCCAGGGCTGCTCTGGAAACACCATATATTTT.

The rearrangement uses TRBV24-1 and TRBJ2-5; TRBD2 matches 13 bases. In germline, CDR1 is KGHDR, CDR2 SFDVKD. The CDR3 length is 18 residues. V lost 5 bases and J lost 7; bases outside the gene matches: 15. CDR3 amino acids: CATSVTTGLAGATGTQYF. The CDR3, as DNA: TGTGCCACCAGTGTTACGACTGGACTAGCGGGGGCAACAGGGACCCAGTACTTC.

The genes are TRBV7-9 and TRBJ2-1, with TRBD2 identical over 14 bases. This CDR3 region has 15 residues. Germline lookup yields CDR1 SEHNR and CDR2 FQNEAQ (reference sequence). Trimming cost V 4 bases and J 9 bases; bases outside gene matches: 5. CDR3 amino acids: CASSSGTSGSGEQFF. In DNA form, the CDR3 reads TGTGCCAGCAGCTCCGGGACTAGCGGGAGTGGTGAGCAGTTCTTC.

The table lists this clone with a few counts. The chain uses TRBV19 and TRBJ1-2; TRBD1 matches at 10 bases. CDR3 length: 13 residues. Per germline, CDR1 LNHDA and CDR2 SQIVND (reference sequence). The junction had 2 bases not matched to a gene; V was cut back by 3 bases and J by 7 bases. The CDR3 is CASSMDRGSGYTF. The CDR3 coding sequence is TGTGCCAGTAGTATGGACAGGGGGTCTGGCTACACCTTC.

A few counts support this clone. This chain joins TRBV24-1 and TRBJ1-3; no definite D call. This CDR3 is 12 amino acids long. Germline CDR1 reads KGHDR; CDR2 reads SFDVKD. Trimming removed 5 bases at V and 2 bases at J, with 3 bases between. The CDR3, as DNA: TGTGCCACCAGTGCGGCTGGAAACACCATATATTTT. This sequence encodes CATSAAGNTIYF.

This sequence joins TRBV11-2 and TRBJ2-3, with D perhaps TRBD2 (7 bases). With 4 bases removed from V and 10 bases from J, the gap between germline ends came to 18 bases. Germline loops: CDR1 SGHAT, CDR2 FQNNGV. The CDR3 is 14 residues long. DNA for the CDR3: TGTGCCAGCAGCTCCGTTCTCCGGGGGGCCTCGCAGTATTTT. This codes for CASSSVLRGASQYF.

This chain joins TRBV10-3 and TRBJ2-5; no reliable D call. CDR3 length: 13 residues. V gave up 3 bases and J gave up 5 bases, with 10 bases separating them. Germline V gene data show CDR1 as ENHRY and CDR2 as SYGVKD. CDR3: CAISDAIIETQYF. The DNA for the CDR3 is TGTGCCATCAGTGATGCGATAATCGAGACCCAGTACTTC.

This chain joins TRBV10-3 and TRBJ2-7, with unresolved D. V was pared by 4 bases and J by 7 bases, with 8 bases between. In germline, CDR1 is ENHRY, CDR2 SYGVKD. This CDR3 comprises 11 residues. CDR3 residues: CAISAAGEQYF. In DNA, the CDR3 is TGTGCCATCAGTGCAGCCGGGGAGCAGTACTTC.

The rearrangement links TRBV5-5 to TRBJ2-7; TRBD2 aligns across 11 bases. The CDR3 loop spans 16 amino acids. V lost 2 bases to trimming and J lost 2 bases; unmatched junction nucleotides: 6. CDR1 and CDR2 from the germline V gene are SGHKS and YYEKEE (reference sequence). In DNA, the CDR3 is TGTGCCAGCAGCTTCGACCGACTAGCGGGAACCTACGAGCAGTACTTC. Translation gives CASSFDRLAGTYEQYF.

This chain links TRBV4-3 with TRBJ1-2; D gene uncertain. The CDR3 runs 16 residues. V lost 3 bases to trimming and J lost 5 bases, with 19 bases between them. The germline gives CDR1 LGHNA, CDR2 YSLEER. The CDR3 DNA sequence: TGCGCCAGCAGCCAGGGAGTTACTTCACGTGTTTATGGCTACACCTTC. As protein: CASSQGVTSRVYGYTF.

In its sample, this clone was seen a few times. CDR3: CASSEGQDSGNTIYF. The CDR3 region has the DNA TGTGCCAGCAGTGAAGGACAGGACTCTGGAAACACCATATATTTT. This rearrangement joins TRBV25-1 to TRBJ1-3; 7 positions match TRBD1. The germline V gene has CDR1 MGHDK and CDR2 SYGVNS. The V and J ends lost 2 bases and 0 bases, in that order; junction bases with no gene match: 1. The length of the CDR3 is 15 residues.

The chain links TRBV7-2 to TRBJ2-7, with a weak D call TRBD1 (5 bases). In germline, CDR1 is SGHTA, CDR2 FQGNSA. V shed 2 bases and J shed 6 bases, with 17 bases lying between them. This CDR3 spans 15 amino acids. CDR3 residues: CASSLRASEGVEQYF. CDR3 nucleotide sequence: TGTGCCAGCAGCTTAAGGGCGAGTGAAGGGGTCGAGCAGTACTTC.

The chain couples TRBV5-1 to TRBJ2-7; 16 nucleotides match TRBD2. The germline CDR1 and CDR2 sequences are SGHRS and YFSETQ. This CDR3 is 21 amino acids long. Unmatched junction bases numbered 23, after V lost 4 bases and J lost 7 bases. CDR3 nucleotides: TGCGCCAGCAGCCCGCGGGCCTTCCGGGGACTAGCGGGAGGGGGACTAGGGGAGCAGTACTTC. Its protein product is CASSPRAFRGLAGGGLGEQYF.

This CDR3 is CASRGDSMNTEAFF. The CDR3 coding sequence is TGCGCCAGCAGAGGGGACAGCATGAACACTGAAGCTTTCTTT. V usage is TRBV5-1 and J usage is TRBJ1-1, with 7 bases that match TRBD1. In germline, CDR1 is SGHRS, CDR2 YFSETQ. CDR3 length: 14 amino acids. V lost 5 bases, J lost 0 bases, and 4 bases stayed unmatched.

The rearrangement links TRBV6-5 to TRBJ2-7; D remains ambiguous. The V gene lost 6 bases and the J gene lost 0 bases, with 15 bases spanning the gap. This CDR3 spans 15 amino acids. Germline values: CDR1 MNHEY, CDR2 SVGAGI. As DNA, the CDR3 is TGTGCCAGCAGCGTCTCACCTCAGGACTCCTACGAGCAGTACTTC. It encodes CASSVSPQDSYEQYF.

In DNA form, the CDR3 reads TGTGCCAGCAGCCAGCGGGGAAGCACAGATACGCAGTATTTT. Encoded protein: CASSQRGSTDTQYF. The chain combines TRBV9 with TRBJ2-3; 7 bases map to TRBD2. The CDR3 has 14 residues. CDR1 and CDR2 from the germline V gene are SGDLS and YYNGEE. Unmatched junction bases numbered 2, after V lost 4 bases and J lost 0 bases.

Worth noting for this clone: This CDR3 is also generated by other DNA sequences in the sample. The CDR3 reads CASSLRTGRDTEAFF. The CDR3 DNA is TGCGCCAGCAGCTTAAGGACAGGAAGGGACACTGAAGCTTTCTTT. The chain uses TRBV5-1 and TRBJ1-1; the match to TRBD1 covers 7 bases. Germline lookup yields CDR1 SGHRS and CDR2 YFSETQ. V dropped 2 bases and J dropped 3; count of bases not matched to a gene: 7. CDR3 length: 15 residues.

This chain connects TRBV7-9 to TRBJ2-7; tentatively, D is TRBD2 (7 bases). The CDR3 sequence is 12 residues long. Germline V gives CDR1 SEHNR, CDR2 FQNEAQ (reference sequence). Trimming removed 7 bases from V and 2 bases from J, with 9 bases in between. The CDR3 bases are TGTGCCAGCAAGGGGGGGACCTACGAGCAGTACTTC. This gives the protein CASKGGTYEQYF. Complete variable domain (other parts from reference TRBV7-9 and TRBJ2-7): DTGVSQNPRHKITKRGQNVTFRCDPISEHNRLYWYRQTLGQGPEFLTYFQNEAQLEKSRLLSDRFSAERPKGSFSTLEIQRTEQGDSAMYLCASKGGTYEQYFGPGTRLTVT.